Sequencing of this T cell receptor (beta chain) was carried out in a study of PD-1 blockade in classical Hodgkin lymphoma. There was relapse after autologous stem cell transplantation in every patient, and there was variation in brentuximab vedotin exposure. Findings and limits, study-wide: Undefined causes, possibly disease activity or prior therapy, underlie the repertoire differences. As was reported, newly diagnosed patients showed lower baseline TCR diversity than healthy donors did. Individuals who commenced nivolumab within less than 1 year of ASCT were excluded. CD8+ TCR diversity did not rise significantly by C4D1, unlike CD4+.

This CDR3 comprises 19 residues. Germline V gives CDR1 ENHRY, CDR2 SYGVKD. V gave up 0 bases and J gave up 0 bases; unmatched junction bases: 10. The assay was immunoSEQ multiplex PCR, and TCRdb's table has in-frame clones only and misses some. The table has fewer than 75,000 clones, 85% to 90% seen once. On this clone itself: What it binds is unknown.

The V and J genes are TRBV10-3 and TRBJ2-2; TRBD2 aligns across 7 bases. Here the sequenced sample was peripheral blood mononuclear cells (PBMCs), taken before the second cycle of nivolumab. The receptor's source is a human donor with classical Hodgkin lymphoma. CDR3 in DNA: TGTGCCATCAGTGAGTCACGGGGAGCGGGGACGGCGAACACCGGGGAGCTGTTTTTT. Its protein is CAISESRGAGTANTGELFF.